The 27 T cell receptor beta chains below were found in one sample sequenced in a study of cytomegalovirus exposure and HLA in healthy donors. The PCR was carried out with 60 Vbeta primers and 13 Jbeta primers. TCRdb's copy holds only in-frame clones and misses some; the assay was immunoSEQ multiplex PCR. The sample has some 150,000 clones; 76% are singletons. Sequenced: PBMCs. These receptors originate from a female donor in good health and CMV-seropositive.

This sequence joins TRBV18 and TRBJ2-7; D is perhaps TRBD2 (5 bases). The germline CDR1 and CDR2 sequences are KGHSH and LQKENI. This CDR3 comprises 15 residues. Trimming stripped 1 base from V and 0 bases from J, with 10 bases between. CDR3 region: CASSPRNGNSYEQYF. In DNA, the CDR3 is TGTGCCAGCTCACCACGAAACGGGAACTCCTACGAGCAGTACTTC.

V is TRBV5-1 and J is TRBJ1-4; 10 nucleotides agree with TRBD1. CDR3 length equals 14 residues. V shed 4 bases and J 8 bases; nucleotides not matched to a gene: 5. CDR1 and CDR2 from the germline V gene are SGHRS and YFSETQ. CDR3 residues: CASSPGTGEEKLFF. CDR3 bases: TGCGCCAGCAGCCCCGGGACAGGGGAAGAAAAACTGTTTTTT.

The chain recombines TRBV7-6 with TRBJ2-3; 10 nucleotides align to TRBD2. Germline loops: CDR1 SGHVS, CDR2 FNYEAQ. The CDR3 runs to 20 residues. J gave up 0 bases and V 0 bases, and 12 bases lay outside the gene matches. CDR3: CASSLAQFVAGGISTDTQYF. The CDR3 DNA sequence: TGTGCCAGCAGCTTAGCACAGTTCGTAGCGGGAGGAATAAGCACAGATACGCAGTATTTT.

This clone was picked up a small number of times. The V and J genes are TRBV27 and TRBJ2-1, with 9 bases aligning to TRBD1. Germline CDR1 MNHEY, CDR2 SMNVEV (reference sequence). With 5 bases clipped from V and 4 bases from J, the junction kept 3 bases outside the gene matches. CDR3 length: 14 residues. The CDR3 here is CASSRDRAYNEQFF. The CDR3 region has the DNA TGTGCCAGCAGTCGGGACAGGGCTTACAATGAGCAGTTCTTC.

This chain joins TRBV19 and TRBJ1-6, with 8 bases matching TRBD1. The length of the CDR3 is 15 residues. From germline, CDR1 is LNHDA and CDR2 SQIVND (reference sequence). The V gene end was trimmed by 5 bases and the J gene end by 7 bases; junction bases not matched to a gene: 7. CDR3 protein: CASSPGQARNSPLHF. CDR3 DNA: TGTGCCAGTAGTCCGGGACAGGCGAGGAATTCACCCCTCCACTTT.

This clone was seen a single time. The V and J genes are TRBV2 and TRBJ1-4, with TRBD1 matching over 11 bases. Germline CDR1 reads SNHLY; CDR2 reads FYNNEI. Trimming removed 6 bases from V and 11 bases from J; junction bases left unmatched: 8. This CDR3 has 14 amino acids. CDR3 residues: CASRYGQGAGKLFF. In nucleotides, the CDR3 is TGTGCCAGCAGATATGGACAGGGGGCAGGGAAACTGTTTTTT.

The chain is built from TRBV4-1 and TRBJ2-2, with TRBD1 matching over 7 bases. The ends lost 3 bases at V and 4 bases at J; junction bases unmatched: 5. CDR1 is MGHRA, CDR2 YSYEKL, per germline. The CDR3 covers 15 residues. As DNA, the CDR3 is TGCGCCAGCAGCCAGGCCGACAGGGTCACCGGGGAGCTGTTTTTT. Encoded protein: CASSQADRVTGELFF.

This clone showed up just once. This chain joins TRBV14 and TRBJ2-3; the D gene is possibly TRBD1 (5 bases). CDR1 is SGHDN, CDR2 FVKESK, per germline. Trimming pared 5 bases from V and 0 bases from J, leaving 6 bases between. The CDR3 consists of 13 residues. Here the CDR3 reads CASSGASTDTQYF. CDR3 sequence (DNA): TGTGCCAGCAGCGGGGCTAGCACAGATACGCAGTATTTT.

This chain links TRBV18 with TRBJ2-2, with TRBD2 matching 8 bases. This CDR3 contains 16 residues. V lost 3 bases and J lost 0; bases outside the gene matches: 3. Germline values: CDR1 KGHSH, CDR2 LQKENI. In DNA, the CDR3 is TGTGCCAGCTCACCTACTAGCGGTCCGAACACCGGGGAGCTGTTTTTT. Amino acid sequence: CASSPTSGPNTGELFF. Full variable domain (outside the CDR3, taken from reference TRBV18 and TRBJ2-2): NAGVMQNPRHLVRRRGQEARLRCSPMKGHSHVYWYRQLPEEGLKFMVYLQKENIIDESGMPKERFSAEFPKEGPSILRIQQVVRGDSAAYFCASSPTSGPNTGELFFGEGSRLTVL.

The CDR3 coding sequence is TGCAGCGTGACCCCGGACAAGTCGTACGAGCAGTACTTC. Amino acid sequence: CSVTPDKSYEQYF. The chain carries TRBV29-1 and TRBJ2-7, with D possibly being TRBD1 (5 bases). The CDR3 spans 13 residues. V was trimmed by 6 bases and J by 4 bases, leaving 16 bases between them. Germline loops: CDR1 SQVTM, CDR2 ANQGSEA.

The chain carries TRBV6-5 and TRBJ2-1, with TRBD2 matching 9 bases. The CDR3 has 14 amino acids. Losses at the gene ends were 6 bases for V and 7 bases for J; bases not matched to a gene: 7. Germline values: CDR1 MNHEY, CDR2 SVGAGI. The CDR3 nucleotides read TGTGCCAGCAGCCATTCCCTAGCGGGGAATGAGCAGTTCTTC. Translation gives CASSHSLAGNEQFF.

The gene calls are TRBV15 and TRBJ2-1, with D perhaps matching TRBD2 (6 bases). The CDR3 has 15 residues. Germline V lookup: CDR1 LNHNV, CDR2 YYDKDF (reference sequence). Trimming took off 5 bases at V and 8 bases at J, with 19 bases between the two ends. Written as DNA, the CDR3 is TGTGCCACCAGCCGACCCGGGGGTAGCCTCGATGAGCAGTTCTTC. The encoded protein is CATSRPGGSLDEQFF. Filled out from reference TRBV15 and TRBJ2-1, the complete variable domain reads DAMVIQNPRYQVTQFGKPVTLSCSQTLNHNVMYWYQQKSSQAPKLLFHYYDKDFNNEADTPDNFQSRRPNTSFCFLDIRSPGLGDTAMYLCATSRPGGSLDEQFFGPGTRLTVL.

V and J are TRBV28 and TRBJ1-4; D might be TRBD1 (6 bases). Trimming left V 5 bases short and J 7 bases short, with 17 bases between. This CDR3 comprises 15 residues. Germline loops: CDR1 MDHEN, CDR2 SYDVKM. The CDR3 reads CASSALQGGGEKLFF. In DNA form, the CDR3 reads TGTGCCAGCAGTGCCCTCCAGGGAGGGGGTGAAAAACTGTTTTTT. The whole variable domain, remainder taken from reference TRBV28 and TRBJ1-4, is DVKVTQSSRYLVKRTGEKVFLECVQDMDHENMFWYRQDPGLGLRLIYFSYDVKMKEKGDIPEGYSVSREKKERFSLILESASTNQTSMYLCASSALQGGGEKLFFGSGTQLSVL.

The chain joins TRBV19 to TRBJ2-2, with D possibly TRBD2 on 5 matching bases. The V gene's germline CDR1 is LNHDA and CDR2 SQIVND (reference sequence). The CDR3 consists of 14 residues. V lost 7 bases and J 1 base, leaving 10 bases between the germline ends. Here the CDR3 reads CASTRALNTGELFF. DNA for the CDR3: TGTGCCAGTACGAGGGCCCTGAACACCGGGGAGCTGTTTTTT.

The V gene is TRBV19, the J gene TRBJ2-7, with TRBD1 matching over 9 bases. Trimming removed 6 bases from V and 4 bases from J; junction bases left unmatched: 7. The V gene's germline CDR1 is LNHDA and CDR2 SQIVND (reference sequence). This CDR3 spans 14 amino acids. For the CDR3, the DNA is TGTGCCAGTAGCCCCGGGACAGGGTCTTACGAGCAGTACTTC. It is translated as CASSPGTGSYEQYF.

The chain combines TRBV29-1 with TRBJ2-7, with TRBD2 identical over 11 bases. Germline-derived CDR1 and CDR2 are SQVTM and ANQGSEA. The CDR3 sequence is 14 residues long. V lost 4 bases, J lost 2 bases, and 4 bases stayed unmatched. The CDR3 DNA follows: TGCAGCGTTGGTGGGACTAGCGGCCCCTACGAGCAGTACTTC. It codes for CSVGGTSGPYEQYF.

CDR3 amino acids: CASSRAANSNEKLFF. DNA for the CDR3: TGTGCCAGCAGTCGCGCGGCAAATTCTAATGAAAAACTGTTTTTT. The genes are TRBV5-5 and TRBJ1-4; D is ambiguous. The germline gives CDR1 SGHKS, CDR2 YYEKEE (reference sequence). This CDR3 is built from 15 residues. Trimming cost V 5 bases and J 3 bases, with 14 bases left between them.

The CDR3 protein is CATSREVNSGARETQYF. The CDR3 DNA sequence: TGTGCCACCAGCAGAGAGGTTAATAGCGGGGCTAGAGAGACCCAGTACTTC. The chain links TRBV15 to TRBJ2-5; 8 bases map to TRBD2. After removal of 0 bases from V and 4 bases from J, the junction contained 10 bases not matched to a gene. The CDR3 totals 17 residues. From germline, CDR1 is LNHNV and CDR2 YYDKDF (reference sequence).

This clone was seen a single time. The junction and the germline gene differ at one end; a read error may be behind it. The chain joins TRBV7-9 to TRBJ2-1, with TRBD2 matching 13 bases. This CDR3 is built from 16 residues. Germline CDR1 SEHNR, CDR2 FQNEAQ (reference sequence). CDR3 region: CSSSEGLAGKYNEQFF. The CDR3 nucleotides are TGTTCCAGCAGCGAGGGACTAGCGGGAAAGTACAATGAGCAGTTCTTC. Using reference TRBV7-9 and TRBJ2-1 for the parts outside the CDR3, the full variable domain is DTGVSQNPRHKITKRGQNVTFRCDPISEHNRLYWYRQTLGQGPEFLTYFQNEAQLEKSRLLSDRFSAERPKGSFSTLEIQRTEQGDSAMYLCSSSEGLAGKYNEQFFGPGTRLTVL.

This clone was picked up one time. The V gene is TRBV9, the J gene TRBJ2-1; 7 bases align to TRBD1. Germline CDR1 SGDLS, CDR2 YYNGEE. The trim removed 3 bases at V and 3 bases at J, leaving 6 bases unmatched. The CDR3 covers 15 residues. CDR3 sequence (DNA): TGTGCCAGCAGCGCCGGGACAGTGAACTACAATGAGCAGTTCTTC. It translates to CASSAGTVNYNEQFF.

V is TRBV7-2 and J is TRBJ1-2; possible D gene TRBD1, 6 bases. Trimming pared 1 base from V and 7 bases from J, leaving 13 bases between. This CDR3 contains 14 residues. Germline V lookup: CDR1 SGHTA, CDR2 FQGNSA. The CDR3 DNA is TGTGCCAGCAGCTTAGAGAGACAGGCGGGTGGCTACACCTTC. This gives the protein CASSLERQAGGYTF.

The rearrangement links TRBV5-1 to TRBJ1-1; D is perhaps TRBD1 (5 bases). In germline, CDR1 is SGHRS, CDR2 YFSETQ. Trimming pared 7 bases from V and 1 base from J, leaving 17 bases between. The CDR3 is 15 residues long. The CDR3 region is CASQVGHGGNTEAFF. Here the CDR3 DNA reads TGCGCCAGCCAGGTCGGACATGGCGGGAACACTGAAGCTTTCTTT. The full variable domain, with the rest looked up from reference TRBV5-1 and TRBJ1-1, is KAGVTQTPRYLIKTRGQQVTLSCSPISGHRSVSWYQQTPGQGLQFLFEYFSETQRNKGNFPGRFSGRQFSNSRSEMNVSTLELGDSALYLCASQVGHGGNTEAFFGQGTRLTVV.

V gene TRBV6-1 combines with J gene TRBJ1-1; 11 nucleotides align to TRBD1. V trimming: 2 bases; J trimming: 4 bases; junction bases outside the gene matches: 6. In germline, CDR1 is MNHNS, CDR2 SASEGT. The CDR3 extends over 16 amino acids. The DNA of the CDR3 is TGTGCCAGCAGTGAATTCGGACAGGGGGCGCCCACTGAAGCTTTCTTT. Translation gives CASSEFGQGAPTEAFF.

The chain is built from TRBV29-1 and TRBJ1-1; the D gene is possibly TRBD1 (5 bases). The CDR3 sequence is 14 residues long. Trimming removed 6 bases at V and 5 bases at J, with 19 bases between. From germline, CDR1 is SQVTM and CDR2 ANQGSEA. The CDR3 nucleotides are TGCAGCGTCGATAGTAGGGGCTCCGGAACTGAAGCTTTCTTT. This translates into CSVDSRGSGTEAFF.

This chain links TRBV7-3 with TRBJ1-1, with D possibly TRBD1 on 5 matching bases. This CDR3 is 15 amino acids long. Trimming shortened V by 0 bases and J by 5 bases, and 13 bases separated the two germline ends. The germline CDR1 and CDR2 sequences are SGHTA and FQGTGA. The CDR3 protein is CASSLTVMGQTEAFF. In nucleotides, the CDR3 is TGTGCCAGCAGCTTAACGGTAATGGGGCAGACTGAAGCTTTCTTT.

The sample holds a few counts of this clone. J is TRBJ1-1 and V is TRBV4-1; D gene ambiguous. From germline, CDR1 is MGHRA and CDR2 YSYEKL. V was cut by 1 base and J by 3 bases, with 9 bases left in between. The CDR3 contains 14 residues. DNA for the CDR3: TGCGCCAGCAGCCAAGGTCGCTTAGACACTGAAGCTTTCTTT. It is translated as CASSQGRLDTEAFF.

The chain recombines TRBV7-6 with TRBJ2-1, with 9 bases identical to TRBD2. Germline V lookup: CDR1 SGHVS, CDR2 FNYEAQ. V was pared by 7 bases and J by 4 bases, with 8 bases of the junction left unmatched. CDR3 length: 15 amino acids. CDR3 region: CASTLGAGGYNEQFF. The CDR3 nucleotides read TGTGCCAGCACCCTGGGGGCGGGAGGGTACAATGAGCAGTTCTTC.